Listed here are 30 T cell receptor beta chains from one sample, sequenced in a study of OX40 agonist ivuxolimab in advanced cancers. The assay was immunoSEQ multiplex PCR, and TCRdb's table has in-frame clones only and misses some. Among some 50,000 clones, around 90% were seen once, and the ten largest hold approximately 5%. Sample: CD4+ or CD8+ T cells sorted from blood, taken in a trial of the OX40 agonist ivuxolimab. These TCRs come from an adult with an advanced solid tumor such as melanoma, head and neck, liver or kidney cancer.

The V gene is TRBV2, the J gene TRBJ1-1; no reliable D call. Trimming stripped 5 bases from V and 0 bases from J, with 7 bases between. Germline V lookup: CDR1 SNHLY, CDR2 FYNNEI. The CDR3 has 13 amino acids. The CDR3 sequence: CASSPSLNTEAFF. DNA for the CDR3: TGTGCCAGCAGTCCTTCCTTGAACACTGAAGCTTTCTTT.

This chain joins TRBV27 and TRBJ2-5, with D perhaps being TRBD1 or TRBD2 (5 bases each). The CDR3 is made up of 12 amino acids. V dropped 3 bases and J dropped 5 bases, with 7 bases sitting between them. The germline gives CDR1 MNHEY, CDR2 SMNVEV (reference sequence). As DNA, the CDR3 is TGTGCCAGCAGTTTTTGGGGGGAGACCCAGTACTTC. This translates into CASSFWGETQYF.

The rearrangement joins TRBV19 to TRBJ1-1; D is perhaps TRBD1 (6 bases). V was shortened by 1 base and J by 0 bases, with 12 bases between the two germline ends. The CDR3 sequence is 16 residues long. Germline-derived CDR1 and CDR2 are LNHDA and SQIVND (reference sequence). The chain's CDR3 is CASSIASRGMNTEAFF. The CDR3, as DNA: TGTGCCAGTAGTATAGCCTCCAGGGGCATGAACACTGAAGCTTTCTTT.

This chain uses TRBV18 with TRBJ2-7; 8 positions match TRBD1. Germline CDR1 reads KGHSH; CDR2 reads LQKENI. V lost 4 bases, J lost 1 base, and 3 bases stayed unmatched. This CDR3 is built from 14 residues. The CDR3 DNA sequence: TGTGCCAGCTCACGGGGACAGGCGTCCTACGAGCAGTACTTC. Its translation is CASSRGQASYEQYF. The full variable domain, completed using reference TRBV18 and TRBJ2-7, is NAGVMQNPRHLVRRRGQEARLRCSPMKGHSHVYWYRQLPEEGLKFMVYLQKENIIDESGMPKERFSAEFPKEGPSILRIQQVVRGDSAAYFCASSRGQASYEQYFGPGTRLTVT.

V and J are TRBV7-8 and TRBJ2-7; D is uncertain. There are 14 residues in the CDR3. The germline V gene encodes CDR1 SGHVS and CDR2 FQNEAQ. V was trimmed by 1 base and J by 2 bases, leaving 9 bases between them. In nucleotides, the CDR3 is TGTGCCAGCAGCTTAGGCGACGCAGCCTACGAGCAGTACTTC. Translated: CASSLGDAAYEQYF.

This chain connects TRBV18 to TRBJ2-5; D gene uncertain. Germline-derived CDR1 and CDR2 are KGHSH and LQKENI. The CDR3 length is 13 residues. The germline V and J ends were trimmed by 2 bases and 1 base, with 5 bases remaining between them. Written as DNA, the CDR3 is TGTGCCAGCTCACCAGGCAGCCAAGAGACCCAGTACTTC. It encodes CASSPGSQETQYF.

The rearrangement uses TRBV19 and TRBJ2-1; the D gene is possibly TRBD2 (6 bases). The V gene lost 4 bases and the J gene lost 5 bases, with 12 bases spanning the gap. Germline loops: CDR1 LNHDA, CDR2 SQIVND (reference sequence). The CDR3 runs 14 residues. Written as DNA, the CDR3 is TGTGCCAGTAGTAGGAAGGGAGGCGACAATGAGCAGTTCTTC. Protein: CASSRKGGDNEQFF.

This chain connects TRBV30 to TRBJ1-2, with TRBD1 as a possible D gene (5 bases). V was shortened by 4 bases and J by 4 bases, with 10 bases between the two germline ends. The CDR3 is 12 amino acids. Germline V lookup: CDR1 GTSNPN, CDR2 SVGIG (reference sequence). The CDR3 DNA is TGTGCCTGGAAAGGGGTGGGCTATGGCTACACCTTC. Amino acids: CAWKGVGYGYTF.

V gene TRBV7-9 combines with J gene TRBJ2-5; 8 nucleotides agree with TRBD1. Germline V gene sequence: CDR1 SEHNR, CDR2 FQNEAQ (reference sequence). V lost 1 base and J lost 5; bases outside the gene matches: 6. This CDR3 has 15 residues. CDR3 coding DNA: TGTGCCAGCAGCTTAGGGACGGGGACAGGCGAGACCCAGTACTTC. Protein sequence: CASSLGTGTGETQYF.

The rearrangement uses TRBV29-1 and TRBJ2-7; D not certain. Trimming shortened V by 6 bases and J by 2 bases, and 8 bases separated the two germline ends. This CDR3 has 11 residues. From germline, CDR1 is SQVTM and CDR2 ANQGSEA. The CDR3, as DNA: TGCAGCGTCCGACTTGCCTACGAGCAGTACTTC. This codes for CSVRLAYEQYF.

The chain employs TRBV6-5 and TRBJ1-2; the D is unclear. Trimming removed 7 bases from V and 2 bases from J, with 11 bases in between. Germline lookup yields CDR1 MNHEY and CDR2 SVGAGI. The CDR3 is made up of 13 amino acids. CDR3 region: CASMEPANYGYTF. CDR3 sequence (DNA): TGTGCCAGCATGGAACCTGCCAACTATGGCTACACCTTC.

This clone occurred once. The CDR3 nucleotides are TGTGCCAGCTCCCAGGGTCCCTATGGCTACACCTTC. It yields the protein CASSQGPYGYTF. The J gene is TRBJ1-2, the V gene TRBV18; maybe TRBD1 (5 bases). V shed 6 bases and J shed 4 bases, with 9 bases lying between them. Looked up from germline, CDR1 is KGHSH and CDR2 is LQKENI. The CDR3 has 12 residues.

In this sample, this clone turned up once. V gene TRBV19 combines with J gene TRBJ2-3, with TRBD1 matching over 8 bases. Germline CDR1 is LNHDA and CDR2 is SQIVND (reference sequence). The CDR3 extends over 13 amino acids. Unmatched junction bases numbered 5, after V lost 7 bases and J lost 5 bases. In nucleotides, the CDR3 is TGTGCCAGTAAAGGACAGGGCGGAGATACGCAGTATTTT. This codes for CASKGQGGDTQYF.

The CDR3 region has the DNA TGTGCCAGTAGTGTGGGACAGGGGGCCGGGGAGCTGTTTTTT. It codes for CASSVGQGAGELFF. The chain recombines TRBV19 with TRBJ2-2; 11 bases agree with TRBD1. With 5 bases clipped from V and 6 bases from J, the junction kept 2 bases outside the gene matches. CDR3 length: 14 amino acids. CDR1 and CDR2 (germline): LNHDA, SQIVND (reference sequence).

DNA of the CDR3: TGTGCCAGCAGCTTAGGGCTAGCGGGCACCGGGGAGCTGTTTTTT. Its protein is CASSLGLAGTGELFF. The chain joins TRBV7-3 to TRBJ2-2, with 8 bases lining up with TRBD2. Germline lookup yields CDR1 SGHTA and CDR2 FQGTGA. The CDR3 runs to 15 residues. The trim removed 2 bases at V and 4 bases at J, leaving 3 bases unmatched.

CDR3 residues: CASSLGGGFTYEQYF. CDR3 coding DNA: TGTGCCAGCAGCCTGGGTGGGGGTTTTACCTACGAGCAGTACTTC. J is TRBJ2-7 and V is TRBV2, with D perhaps matching TRBD1 or TRBD2 (5 bases each). The CDR3 runs 15 residues. The germline V and J ends were trimmed by 6 bases and 2 bases, with 17 bases remaining between them. From germline, CDR1 is SNHLY and CDR2 FYNNEI.

The rearrangement uses TRBV23-1 and TRBJ2-5, with TRBD1 identical over 10 bases. TRBV23-1 is an open reading frame whose function is uncertain. J lost 5 bases, V lost 0 bases, and 6 bases had no gene match. The CDR3 runs 16 residues. DNA of the CDR3: TGCGCCAGCAGTCAATCCGACAGGGGGCCGGTCGAGACCCAGTACTTC. Translated: CASSQSDRGPVETQYF.

The rearrangement links TRBV30 to TRBJ1-4, with D tentatively TRBD1 (6 bases). V lost 5 bases and J lost 3, with 16 bases in between. The CDR3 contains 15 residues. CDR1 is GTSNPN and CDR2 is SVGIG in the germline V gene (reference sequence). The CDR3 here is CAWWTRTEANEKLFF. For the CDR3, the DNA is TGTGCCTGGTGGACACGGACAGAGGCTAATGAAAAACTGTTTTTT.

As for this clone: The junction and the germline gene differ at one end; a read error may be behind it. The V call is TRBV11-2, the J call TRBJ2-2, with a weak D call TRBD1 (6 bases). Germline lookup yields CDR1 SGHAT and CDR2 FQNNGV. The CDR3 totals 15 residues. CDR3: CASSLITGNSGELFF. For the CDR3, the DNA is TGTGCCAGCAGTTTGATAACAGGGAACTCCGGGGAGCTGTTTTTT. Complete variable domain (other parts from reference TRBV11-2 and TRBJ2-2): EAGVAQSPRYKIIEKRQSVAFWCNPISGHATLYWYQQILGQGPKLLIQFQNNGVVDDSQLPKDRFSAERLKGVDSTLKIQPAKLEDSAVYLCASSLITGNSGELFFGEGSRLTVL.

This chain connects TRBV4-1 to TRBJ2-5; D call uncertain. Looked up from germline, CDR1 is MGHRA and CDR2 is YSYEKL. The CDR3 consists of 14 residues. V gave up 4 bases and J gave up 5 bases, with 14 bases separating them. The CDR3 DNA reads TGCGCCAGCAGCCGAGGTCCCGTGGGGGAGACCCAGTACTTC. Encoded protein: CASSRGPVGETQYF.

This chain joins TRBV2 and TRBJ1-4; TRBD1 might be the D (5 bases). V was cut by 3 bases and J by 7 bases, with 12 bases left in between. CDR1 is SNHLY and CDR2 is FYNNEI in the germline V gene. The CDR3 covers 14 residues. The CDR3 here is CASSEGGLSEKLFF. As DNA, the CDR3 is TGTGCCAGCAGTGAGGGGGGATTGAGTGAAAAACTGTTTTTT.

The J gene is TRBJ2-7, the V gene TRBV27; either TRBD1 or TRBD2 may supply D (5 bases each). From germline, CDR1 is MNHEY and CDR2 SMNVEV (reference sequence). CDR3 size: 16 residues. The V end was cut by 6 bases, the J end by 0 bases, with 18 bases between. The CDR3 spells CASRHMPGRDSYEQYF. The CDR3 nucleotides read TGTGCCAGCAGACACATGCCGGGACGGGACTCCTACGAGCAGTACTTC.

This clone was counted a few times. The rearrangement joins TRBV7-9 to TRBJ1-2; 8 bases map to TRBD1. Germline V gives CDR1 SEHNR, CDR2 FQNEAQ (reference sequence). CDR3 length: 15 amino acids. Losses at the gene ends were 1 base for V and 7 bases for J; bases not matched to a gene: 8. CDR3 DNA sequence: TGTGCCAGCAGCTTAGGGACAGGGAGGCCTTTTGGCTACACCTTC. Amino acids: CASSLGTGRPFGYTF. The full variable domain, in which reference TRBV7-9 and TRBJ1-2 provide the parts outside the CDR3, is DTGVSQNPRHKITKRGQNVTFRCDPISEHNRLYWYRQTLGQGPEFLTYFQNEAQLEKSRLLSDRFSAERPKGSFSTLEIQRTEQGDSAMYLCASSLGTGRPFGYTFGSGTRLTVV.

The chain recombines TRBV18 with TRBJ1-5; possibly TRBD1 for D (6 bases). This CDR3 has 14 amino acids. V was shortened by 3 bases and J by 5 bases, with 11 bases between the two germline ends. The germline V gene has CDR1 KGHSH and CDR2 LQKENI. The CDR3 coding sequence is TGTGCCAGCTCACCCAACAGGGTTGATCAGCCCCAGCATTTT. Its translation is CASSPNRVDQPQHF.

This clone was found once. The CDR3: CASSLSAGRPGELFF. The CDR3 DNA reads TGTGCCAGCAGCTTATCAGCGGGGAGGCCCGGGGAGCTGTTTTTT. The chain has TRBV11-2 and TRBJ2-2; 7 bases map to TRBD2. This CDR3 is 15 amino acids long. The V segment lost 2 bases and the J segment 6 bases; nucleotides outside the gene matches: 6. Germline V gene sequence: CDR1 SGHAT, CDR2 FQNNGV. The variable domain in full, completed from reference TRBV11-2 and TRBJ2-2, reads EAGVAQSPRYKIIEKRQSVAFWCNPISGHATLYWYQQILGQGPKLLIQFQNNGVVDDSQLPKDRFSAERLKGVDSTLKIQPAKLEDSAVYLCASSLSAGRPGELFFGEGSRLTVL.

V is TRBV5-6 and J is TRBJ2-1; TRBD2 matches 7 bases. The CDR3 totals 16 residues. The junction had 9 bases not matched to a gene; V was cut back by 5 bases and J by 1 base. In germline, CDR1 is SGHDT, CDR2 YYEEEE. Written as DNA, the CDR3 is TGTGCCAGCAGTCTCTTCGCCGGGGGGTCCTACAATGAGCAGTTCTTC. It translates to CASSLFAGGSYNEQFF.

The rearrangement links TRBV5-6 to TRBJ2-2; D is possibly TRBD1 (7 bases). This CDR3 has 14 residues. CDR1 and CDR2 (germline): SGHDT, YYEEEE. The germline V and J ends were trimmed by 2 bases and 8 bases, with 13 bases remaining between them. CDR3 sequence (DNA): TGTGCCAGCAGCTTAGGCGGGACAGCGGGGGAGCTGTTTTTT. Translating gives CASSLGGTAGELFF.

The chain recombines TRBV5-1 with TRBJ2-6; D possibly matches TRBD1 or TRBD2 (5 bases each). The CDR3 consists of 16 residues. With 3 bases removed from V and 1 base from J, the gap between germline ends came to 11 bases. The germline V gene encodes CDR1 SGHRS and CDR2 YFSETQ. CDR3: CASSSVGTSGANVLTF. The CDR3 DNA is TGCGCCAGCAGCTCGGTAGGGACGTCTGGGGCCAACGTCCTGACTTTC.

The V gene is TRBV7-9, the J gene TRBJ2-1; perhaps TRBD2 as D (6 bases). CDR1 and CDR2 from the germline V gene are SEHNR and FQNEAQ (reference sequence). Trimming stripped 5 bases from V and 2 bases from J, with 13 bases between. CDR3 length equals 15 residues. In DNA, the CDR3 is TGTGCCAGCAGCCCGAAGGACTACCCCTACAATGAGCAGTTCTTC. It specifies CASSPKDYPYNEQFF.

Here the CDR3 DNA reads TGTGCCAGCAGTTATGACAGGAAGGTCCAAGAGACCCAGTACTTC. Translated, it gives CASSYDRKVQETQYF. This rearrangement joins TRBV6-5 to TRBJ2-5; a possible D gene is TRBD1 (6 bases). The germline CDR1 and CDR2 sequences are MNHEY and SVGAGI. The CDR3 is 15 amino acids. V lost 3 bases to trimming and J lost 1 base, with 12 bases between them.